This passage covers 31 T cell receptor beta chains from one sample sequenced in a study of shared clonotypes between healthy human individuals. Repertoires were generated with immunoSEQ multiplex PCR, while TCRdb's copy carries only in-frame clones and drops some. The sample lists about 660,000 clones, roughly 70% occurring once. The sequencing sample was made of memory CD4+ T cells sorted from blood. Subset meaning: CD45RA-negative fraction. The receptors derive from a woman aged 25 to 45 in good health.

The V call is TRBV4-2, the J call TRBJ1-2; D call uncertain. The V gene lost 0 bases and the J gene lost 6 bases, with 2 bases spanning the gap. Germline lookup yields CDR1 LGHNA and CDR2 YNFKEQ. The CDR3 extends over 11 amino acids. The CDR3 protein is CASSQENGYTF. The DNA of the CDR3 is TGTGCCAGCAGCCAAGAAAATGGCTACACCTTC.

The V and J genes are TRBV18 and TRBJ2-5, with TRBD1 matching 9 bases. This CDR3 has 15 residues. Germline V gene data show CDR1 as KGHSH and CDR2 as LQKENI. After removal of 4 bases from V and 4 bases from J, the junction contained 7 bases not matched to a gene. The CDR3 bases are TGTGCCAGCTCACGAGGGGACAGGGCCGGAGAGACCCAGTACTTC. Translated: CASSRGDRAGETQYF.

This clone was recorded at least ten times. This sequence joins TRBV19 and TRBJ1-5; 7 bases agree with TRBD1. With V trimmed by 4 bases and J by 0 bases, 3 bases remained unmatched. From germline, CDR1 is LNHDA and CDR2 SQIVND (reference sequence). The CDR3 is 15 residues long. CDR3 nucleotides: TGTGCCAGTAGTAAGGGGACAGTTAGCAATCAGCCCCAGCATTTT. This translates into CASSKGTVSNQPQHF.

The rearrangement links TRBV6-4 to TRBJ2-1, with D perhaps matching TRBD1 or TRBD2 (5 bases each). Germline-derived CDR1 and CDR2 are MRHNA and SNTAGT. V gave up 0 bases and J gave up 6 bases, with 12 bases separating them. CDR3 length: 15 residues. The CDR3 nucleotides read TGTGCCAGCAGTGACTCTGGGGGACGGTTCAATGAGCAGTTCTTC. Its translation is CASSDSGGRFNEQFF.

The chain has TRBV28 and TRBJ2-3, with TRBD2 identical over 8 bases. This CDR3 has 15 residues. V was clipped by 5 bases and J by 4 bases; unmatched bases: 8. The germline V gene encodes CDR1 MDHEN and CDR2 SYDVKM. The CDR3 loop is CASSQPGLDADTQYF. As DNA, the CDR3 is TGTGCCAGCAGTCAACCGGGACTAGACGCAGATACGCAGTATTTT.

The chain recombines TRBV19 with TRBJ2-3; TRBD2 agrees at 13 bases. CDR1 is LNHDA, CDR2 SQIVND, per germline (reference sequence). Unmatched junction bases numbered 7, after V lost 5 bases and J lost 2 bases. The CDR3 extends over 17 amino acids. CDR3 residues: CASSSTGLAGLTDTQYF. The CDR3, as DNA: TGTGCCAGTAGTTCAACGGGACTAGCGGGACTCACAGATACGCAGTATTTT.

This clone appeared a few times. The V call is TRBV2, the J call TRBJ1-4, with D tentatively TRBD1 (5 bases). Trimming removed 3 bases at V and 5 bases at J, with 10 bases between. Looked up from germline, CDR1 is SNHLY and CDR2 is FYNNEI. The CDR3 length is 14 residues. CDR3 bases: TGTGCCAGCAGTGACGGGGACTCAAATGAAAAACTGTTTTTT. Its translation is CASSDGDSNEKLFF. Full variable domain (rest looked up from reference TRBV2 and TRBJ1-4): EPEVTQTPSHQVTQMGQEVILRCVPISNHLYFYWYRQILGQKVEFLVSFYNNEISEKSEIFDDQFSVERPDGSNFTLKIRSTKLEDSAMYFCASSDGDSNEKLFFGSGTQLSVL.

The chain recombines TRBV30 with TRBJ1-6; 7 nucleotides match TRBD1. CDR3 length: 13 residues. CDR1 and CDR2 (germline): GTSNPN, SVGIG (reference sequence). J gave up 8 bases and V 8 bases, and 9 bases lay outside the gene matches. CDR3 in amino acids: CAGETGIDSPLHF. CDR3 DNA: TGTGCCGGAGAGACAGGGATTGATTCACCCCTCCACTTT.

J is TRBJ2-2 and V is TRBV19, with a weak D call TRBD1 (5 bases). V shed 8 bases and J shed 6 bases, with 16 bases lying between them. The CDR3 is made up of 14 amino acids. Germline CDR1 LNHDA, CDR2 SQIVND (reference sequence). CDR3 nucleotide sequence: TGTGCCAGTGGCGTGGGGCCGAGCTCCGGGGAGCTGTTTTTT. The encoded protein is CASGVGPSSGELFF.

The chain joins TRBV28 to TRBJ2-1; D unresolved. This CDR3 is built from 13 residues. V was cut by 3 bases and J by 8 bases, with 11 bases left in between. Germline V CDR1 and CDR2: MDHEN, SYDVKM. The CDR3 region is CASSLSSTHEQFF. The CDR3, as DNA: TGTGCCAGCAGTTTGTCTAGTACCCATGAGCAGTTCTTC.

This chain links TRBV7-2 with TRBJ2-7, with 7 bases matching TRBD2. V lost 8 bases to trimming and J lost 0 bases; unmatched junction nucleotides: 7. Germline CDR1 reads SGHTA; CDR2 reads FQGNSA. The CDR3 contains 14 residues. The chain's CDR3 is CASHLQRDSYEQYF. Written as DNA, the CDR3 is TGTGCCAGCCATCTCCAGCGGGACTCCTACGAGCAGTACTTC.

A single count supports this clone. The chain carries TRBV5-1 and TRBJ2-4; TRBD2 matches at 10 bases. The CDR3 sequence is 18 residues long. Germline-derived CDR1 and CDR2 are SGHRS and YFSETQ. V gave up 3 bases and J gave up 0 bases; unmatched junction bases: 9. CDR3 sequence reads: CASSYASGGRLAKNIQYF. The DNA of the CDR3 is TGCGCCAGCAGCTATGCTAGCGGGGGCCGACTAGCCAAAAACATTCAGTACTTC.

This clone was detected a few times. This chain uses TRBV28 with TRBJ2-7; TRBD1 matches at 7 bases. From germline, CDR1 is MDHEN and CDR2 SYDVKM. V shed 3 bases and J 1 base; nucleotides not matched to a gene: 9. This CDR3 has 16 residues. The CDR3 here is CASSLGFRTGSYEQYF. CDR3 coding DNA: TGTGCCAGCAGTTTGGGTTTTCGGACAGGATCCTACGAGCAGTACTTC.

This clone was recorded at least ten times. The chain couples TRBV2 to TRBJ2-5; the D gene is possibly TRBD2 (6 bases). The CDR3 contains 11 residues. The germline V and J ends were trimmed by 5 bases and 11 bases, with 12 bases remaining between them. Germline V gene lookup returns CDR1 SNHLY and CDR2 FYNNEI. CDR3 DNA: TGTGCCAGCAGTAATAGCGGAGAGCAGTACTTC. Translating it yields CASSNSGEQYF.

This clone was counted only a few times. The chain has TRBV29-1 and TRBJ2-6; D is ambiguous. The CDR3 length is 13 residues. The V end was cut by 6 bases, the J end by 0 bases, with 6 bases between. Germline values: CDR1 SQVTM, CDR2 ANQGSEA. The CDR3 protein is CSVPASGANVLTF. CDR3 sequence (DNA): TGCAGCGTCCCGGCCTCTGGGGCCAACGTCCTGACTTTC.

This rearrangement joins TRBV30 to TRBJ2-5; D not certain. V was cut by 4 bases and J by 2 bases, with 8 bases left in between. Germline V gives CDR1 GTSNPN, CDR2 SVGIG (reference sequence). The CDR3 is made up of 12 amino acids. CDR3 amino acids: CAWTEQQETQYF. Here the CDR3 DNA reads TGTGCCTGGACGGAACAGCAAGAGACCCAGTACTTC.

The chain combines TRBV4-2 with TRBJ2-5, with D uncertain. The CDR3 has 14 residues. V lost 2 bases and J lost 2, with 9 bases in between. CDR1 is LGHNA, CDR2 YNFKEQ, per germline. The chain's CDR3 is CASSQSWQQETQYF. DNA of the CDR3: TGTGCCAGCAGCCAATCTTGGCAGCAAGAGACCCAGTACTTC.

The chain is built from TRBV5-6 and TRBJ2-2; D is perhaps TRBD1 (6 bases). Looked up from germline, CDR1 is SGHDT and CDR2 is YYEEEE. The V end was cut by 4 bases, the J end by 6 bases, with 28 bases between. The CDR3 runs 19 residues. This chain's CDR3 is CASSPDSKRGMFWAGELFF. CDR3 nucleotides: TGTGCCAGCAGCCCGGACAGTAAAAGAGGGATGTTTTGGGCCGGGGAGCTGTTTTTT.

In its sample, this clone was seen many times. The V and J genes are TRBV6-1 and TRBJ2-5; the D gene is possibly TRBD2 (5 bases). The CDR3 runs 15 residues. Germline CDR1 reads MNHNS; CDR2 reads SASEGT. The V and J ends lost 7 bases and 4 bases respectively, with 19 bases between them. CDR3 sequence: CASTRGWERRETQYF. The CDR3 DNA reads TGTGCCAGCACGCGAGGGTGGGAGAGAAGAGAGACCCAGTACTTC.

V gene TRBV29-1 combines with J gene TRBJ2-5; D might be TRBD1 or TRBD2, each matching 5 bases. The CDR3 covers 13 residues. Trimming stripped 6 bases from V and 0 bases from J, with 11 bases between. Germline CDR1 is SQVTM and CDR2 is ANQGSEA. CDR3 sequence: CSVLGEYQETQYF. CDR3 sequence (DNA): TGCAGCGTCTTGGGGGAGTACCAAGAGACCCAGTACTTC.

J is TRBJ2-2 and V is TRBV5-4; 10 positions agree with TRBD1. There are 15 residues in the CDR3. V lost 5 bases and J lost 7; bases outside the gene matches: 8. CDR1 is SGHNT, CDR2 YYREEE, per germline (reference sequence). In nucleotides, the CDR3 is TGTGCCAGCAGAAGGACAGGGGGGAAGGTCGGGGAGCTGTTTTTT. Protein: CASRRTGGKVGELFF.

The V and J genes are TRBV18 and TRBJ2-7; 10 bases align to TRBD1. The CDR3 length is 15 residues. Germline trimming cut 6 bases from V and 2 bases from J; bases unmatched to any gene: 7. Germline values: CDR1 KGHSH, CDR2 LQKENI. DNA of the CDR3: TGTGCCAGCTCGAGGATTGGGACAGGGGCCTACGAGCAGTACTTC. Its translation is CASSRIGTGAYEQYF.

The gene calls are TRBV15 and TRBJ2-4; no definite D call. Germline CDR1 is LNHNV and CDR2 is YYDKDF (reference sequence). The CDR3 is 14 amino acids. The V end was cut by 4 bases, the J end by 4 bases, with 11 bases between. CDR3 nucleotides: TGTGCCACCAGCACCAGTAGAGTTAAAAACATTCAGTACTTC. The encoded protein is CATSTSRVKNIQYF.

This rearrangement joins TRBV6-6 to TRBJ1-2; D uncertain. The CDR3 runs 12 residues. Germline V gives CDR1 MNHNY, CDR2 SVGAGI (reference sequence). Deletions cut 5 bases from V and 5 bases from J, with 9 bases between. CDR3 loop: CASSTAEYGYTF. The CDR3 region has the DNA TGTGCCAGCAGTACCGCCGAGTATGGCTACACCTTC.

This rearrangement joins TRBV19 to TRBJ1-1; D perhaps matches TRBD1 (6 bases). The CDR3 covers 12 residues. Trimming took 11 bases from V and 2 from J, leaving 12 bases between them. CDR1 LNHDA and CDR2 SQIVND come from the germline V gene (reference sequence). This chain's CDR3 is CASRDTNTEAFF. The CDR3, as DNA: TGTGCCTCACGGGACACCAACACTGAAGCTTTCTTT. The variable domain in full, with the rest retrieved from reference TRBV19 and TRBJ1-1, is DGGITQSPKYLFRKEGQNVTLSCEQNLNHDAMYWYRQDPGQGLRLIYYSQIVNDFQKGDIAEGYSVSREKKESFPLTVTSAQKNPTAFYLCASRDTNTEAFFGQGTRLTVV.

The rearrangement links TRBV7-2 to TRBJ2-1; D may be TRBD2 (5 bases). The CDR3 has 15 residues. Trimming left V 6 bases short and J 5 bases short, with 17 bases between. Per germline, CDR1 SGHTA and CDR2 FQGNSA. In DNA form, the CDR3 reads TGTGCCAGCAGTGTCGTAGCGCTATCGAACAATGAGCAGTTCTTC. Its translation is CASSVVALSNNEQFF.

This clone was recorded many times. This sample includes further DNA sequences coding for the same CDR3. The J gene is TRBJ2-1, the V gene TRBV5-1, with 10 bases identical to TRBD2. With 1 base clipped from V and 3 bases from J, the junction kept 1 base outside the gene matches. This CDR3 contains 15 residues. Per the germline V gene, CDR1 is SGHRS and CDR2 is YFSETQ. The CDR3 sequence is CASSLSSGSYNEQFF. The CDR3 DNA sequence: TGCGCCAGCAGCTTGTCTAGCGGGAGCTACAATGAGCAGTTCTTC. Full variable domain (remainder filled in from reference TRBV5-1 and TRBJ2-1): KAGVTQTPRYLIKTRGQQVTLSCSPISGHRSVSWYQQTPGQGLQFLFEYFSETQRNKGNFPGRFSGRQFSNSRSEMNVSTLELGDSALYLCASSLSSGSYNEQFFGPGTRLTVL.

In its sample, this clone was seen a few times. This chain joins TRBV5-4 and TRBJ1-3; perhaps TRBD1 as D (6 bases). The germline V gene encodes CDR1 SGHNT and CDR2 YYREEE (reference sequence). This CDR3 is built from 13 residues. Trimming pared 1 base from V and 8 bases from J, leaving 10 bases between. The CDR3 sequence is CASSLWGADTIYF. CDR3 nucleotide sequence: TGTGCCAGCAGCTTGTGGGGGGCGGACACCATATATTTT.

The table lists this clone with a few counts. The gene calls are TRBV28 and TRBJ1-2; no clear D gene. Germline CDR1 and CDR2: MDHEN and SYDVKM. V lost 2 bases and J 6 bases, leaving 10 bases between the germline ends. The CDR3 has 13 amino acids. The chain's CDR3 is CASSLNPADGYTF. The DNA of the CDR3 is TGTGCCAGCAGTTTAAACCCAGCGGATGGCTACACCTTC.

The chain carries TRBV6-5 and TRBJ2-5, with 7 bases matching TRBD2. This CDR3 comprises 14 residues. Germline V CDR1 and CDR2: MNHEY, SVGAGI. Trimming took 2 bases from V and 4 from J; bases not matched to a gene: 4. The CDR3 sequence is CASSYQAGAETQYF. CDR3 DNA sequence: TGTGCCAGCAGTTACCAGGCGGGAGCAGAGACCCAGTACTTC.

At least ten counts were recorded for this clone. J is TRBJ2-1 and V is TRBV15, with a weak D call TRBD1 (6 bases). The germline V and J ends were trimmed by 3 bases and 0 bases, with 15 bases remaining between them. The CDR3 has 17 amino acids. The V gene's germline CDR1 is LNHNV and CDR2 YYDKDF (reference sequence). CDR3 loop: CATSRYFGTSSYNEQFF. CDR3 sequence (DNA): TGTGCCACCAGCAGGTATTTCGGGACATCCTCCTACAATGAGCAGTTCTTC.